The source of this TCR beta chain is a study of CD8 T cells in ankylosing spondylitis. Findings and caveats of the study: There was a TCR beta motif, made of fewer than 10 highly homologous variants, that appeared characteristic of ankylosing spondylitis blood. Before this, some motif variants had been reported in reactive arthritis synovial fluid and blood. Reportedly, significant enrichment of disease-linked clones occurred in matched ankylosing spondylitis synovial fluid.

This clonotype was found a few times. Its target is unknown. The ends were cut back, 6 bases at V and 7 bases at J, with 19 bases in the middle. The CDR3 is 15 amino acids. TCR beta libraries were made by quantitative 5'-RACE with molecular barcodes. TCRdb called the 5' RACE reads again in MiXCR, with one record for every CDR3 protein. The sample carries some 450,000 distinct CDR3 sequences, 17% recorded once. This chain joins TRBV12-3 or TRBV12-4 and TRBJ1-3, with D uncertain. The sequencing input was blood, either unsorted or a sorted T cell fraction (not recorded which). This receptor was obtained from a male donor with ankylosing spondylitis. CDR3 residues: CASSRYNFWWNTIYF. The CDR3 DNA reads as TGTGCCAGCAGCCGCTACAACTTTTGGTGGAACACCATATATTTT.